This TCR beta chain was found in a study of cytomegalovirus exposure and HLA in healthy donors. Study summary: It was reported in a later analysis that the roughly 120 validation repertoires used the same platform as the 550 to 850 first-cohort repertoires.

Donors came from a validation cohort of 90 to 150 subjects, distinct from the first 666-subject cohort. V lost 2 bases and J lost 5, with 5 bases in between. The CDR3 contains 11 residues. Germline V lookup: CDR1 GTSNPN, CDR2 SVGIG (reference sequence). TCRdb's table, derived via immunoSEQ multiplex PCR, lists solely in-frame clones and lacks some. The sample records 65,000 to 70,000 clones, roughly nine tenths being singletons. This clonotype originated in a man aged 18 to 29 in good health and CMV-seronegative. Sequenced material: PBMCs. The chain links TRBV30 to TRBJ2-3, with D uncertain. Written as DNA, the CDR3 is TGTGCCTGGAGTCTAGGAGATACGCAGTATTTT. This encodes CAWSLGDTQYF. Supplemented by reference TRBV30 and TRBJ2-3, the full variable domain reads SQTIHQWPATLVQPVGSPLSLECTVEGTSNPNLYWYRQAAGRGLQLLFYSVGIGQISSEVPQNLSASRPQDRQFILSSKKLLLSDSGFYLCAWSLGDTQYFGPGTRLTVL.